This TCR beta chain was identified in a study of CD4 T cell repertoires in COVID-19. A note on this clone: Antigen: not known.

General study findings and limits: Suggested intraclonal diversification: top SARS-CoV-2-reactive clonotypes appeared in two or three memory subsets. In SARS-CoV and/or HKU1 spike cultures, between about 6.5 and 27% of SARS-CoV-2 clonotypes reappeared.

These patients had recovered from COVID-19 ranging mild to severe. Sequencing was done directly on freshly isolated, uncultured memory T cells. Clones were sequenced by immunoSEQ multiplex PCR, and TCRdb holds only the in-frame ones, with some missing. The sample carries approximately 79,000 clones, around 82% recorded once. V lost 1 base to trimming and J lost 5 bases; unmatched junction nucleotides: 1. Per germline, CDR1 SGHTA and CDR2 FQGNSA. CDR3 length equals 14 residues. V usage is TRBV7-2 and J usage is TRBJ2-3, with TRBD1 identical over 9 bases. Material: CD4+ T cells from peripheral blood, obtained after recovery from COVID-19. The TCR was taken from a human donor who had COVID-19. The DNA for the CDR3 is TGTGCCAGCAGCTTAGACAGGGGGCGAGATACGCAGTATTTT. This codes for CASSLDRGRDTQYF.